This T cell receptor (beta chain) was captured by sequencing in a study of beta chain features in type 1 diabetes. A few counts support this clone. Its antigen is as yet unknown. Since all of the isolated RNA was reverse transcribed, expressed TCRB transcripts were what got sequenced. Produced via immunoSEQ multiplex PCR; TCRdb's table is partial and in-frame only. The profile covers 680,000 or so clones, with 10% to 15% appearing a single time and 0.022% taken by the ten largest. Study results and caveats: Individuals with type 1 diabetes displayed fewer insertions and more deletions at VDJ junctions. Type 1 diabetes patients had TCRB CDR3s that were shorter (moderately but significantly so) in all four CD4+ subsets. Cells carrying high TCR expression could end up over-represented when cDNA is sequenced.

Every single donor gave one heparinised blood draw, and these averaged around 120 mL. Once sorted, every population was more than 98% pure. The receptor was derived from a man between 18 and 29 years old with type 1 diabetes. Sequencing was carried out using naive CD4+ T cells from blood.

CDR3 DNA sequence: TGTGCCTGGAGTGTACTCGGGGATCAGCCCCAGCATTTT. Amino acids: CAWSVLGDQPQHF. The chain carries TRBV30 and TRBJ1-5; D not certain. The CDR3 sequence is 13 residues long. Trimming shortened V by 0 bases and J by 5 bases, and 8 bases separated the two germline ends. Germline-derived CDR1 and CDR2 are GTSNPN and SVGIG (reference sequence).